The subject of this entry is one TCR beta chain. Its antigen is still unknown. This CDR3 is 16 amino acids long. V lost 3 bases and J 2 bases, leaving 17 bases between the germline ends. The germline V gene encodes CDR1 GTSNPN and CDR2 SVGIG (reference sequence). These data originate in a study of cytomegalovirus exposure and HLA in healthy donors. The wider study: Most genotyped donors, over 70% of some 400, had Caucasian-associated genetic ancestry.

Primers included in the PCR were 60 Vbeta and 13 Jbeta primers. The repertoire was sequenced with immunoSEQ multiplex PCR; TCRdb's copy has only in-frame clones and lacks some. The sample yields roughly 130,000 clones, around 78% seen once. Whole-study results and caveats: A later analysis by the authors found several of the most significant clusters apparently linked to common viral pathogens. Researchers counted roughly 160 TCR beta chains as cytomegalovirus-associated.

This chain uses TRBV30 with TRBJ1-3, with TRBD1 as a possible D gene (5 bases). Sequencing input: PBMCs. This sequence originates from a woman in her thirties or forties in good health and CMV-seronegative. For the CDR3, the DNA is TGTGCCTGGAGCGCCGGACATACGGTCCCTGGAAACACCATATATTTT. It translates to CAWSAGHTVPGNTIYF.